The present T cell receptor (beta chain) was sequenced within a study of T-cell reconstitution after alpha-beta-depleted transplantation in children. Study outcomes and limitations: T-cell counts and diversity were attributed mostly to newly produced T cells one year after transplant.

TCRbeta library construction was performed incorporating unique molecular identifiers. TCRdb reprocessed the PCR reads with MiXCR, giving one entry per CDR3 protein. The profile shows around 580,000 distinct CDR3 sequences, roughly 23% of them singletons. The CDR3 contains 12 residues. V was pared by 6 bases and J by 0 bases, with 5 bases between. This clonotype was seen a few times. Its antigen is as yet unknown. The origin of this receptor is a boy less than two years old who had a stem cell transplant for acute myeloid leukemia, so the T cells may come from the graft donor. Sample: PBMCs, mostly from graft donor cells, taken 360 days after TCRalphabeta/CD19-depleted stem cell transplant. The gene calls are TRBV12-3 or TRBV12-4 and TRBJ2-5; D gene unclear. The CDR3 region has the DNA TGTGCCAGCAGATCGTACCAAGAGACCCAGTACTTC. This codes for CASRSYQETQYF.